These T cell receptor beta chains were read from a single sample in a study of cytomegalovirus exposure and HLA in healthy donors. Generated by immunoSEQ multiplex PCR, the TCRdb table keeps only in-frame clones and is missing some. Counted here are 140,000 or so clones, approximately 80% occurring once; the ten biggest clones make up roughly 4.5%. The sample comprised PBMCs. The receptors stem from a man aged 40-49 years in good health and CMV-seronegative. Both conserved end residues are part of each CDR3. The D gene is left open where the match is weak. Not every row has a clone size; where given, it reads once, few, many or a size class.

v_gene: TRBV27
len: 13
d_gene: -
j_gene: TRBJ1-2
abundance: once
CDR3aa: CASRRIASYGYTF

v_gene: TRBV6-1
len: 10
d_gene: -
j_gene: TRBJ1-2
abundance: -
CDR3aa: CAGQYYGYTF

v_gene: TRBV6-1
len: 15
d_gene: -
j_gene: TRBJ2-7
abundance: -
CDR3aa: CASSEAQDRTYEQYF

v_gene: TRBV6-5
len: 13
d_gene: TRBD1
j_gene: TRBJ1-1
abundance: once
CDR3aa: CASRRTGIAEAFF

v_gene: TRBV7-9
len: 15
d_gene: TRBD1
j_gene: TRBJ2-2
abundance: -
CDR3aa: CASREPGQGTGELFF

v_gene: TRBV5-1
len: 13
d_gene: -
j_gene: TRBJ2-5
abundance: -
CDR3aa: CASSSQGQETQYF

v_gene: TRBV28
len: 14
d_gene: TRBD1
j_gene: TRBJ1-1
abundance: -
CDR3aa: CASRLTGGAIEAFF

v_gene: TRBV28
len: 12
d_gene: -
j_gene: TRBJ1-5
abundance: -
CDR3aa: CATKLSNQPQHF

v_gene: TRBV14
len: 16
d_gene: -
j_gene: TRBJ2-2
abundance: -
CDR3aa: CASSLRGGPKTGELFF

v_gene: TRBV11-2
len: 18
d_gene: TRBD2
j_gene: TRBJ2-2
abundance: once
CDR3aa: CASSLVGSGVSITGELFF

v_gene: TRBV7-6
len: 17
d_gene: -
j_gene: TRBJ2-6
abundance: -
CDR3aa: CASSSGGQISGANVLTF

v_gene: TRBV12-5
len: 14
d_gene: -
j_gene: TRBJ2-1
abundance: once
CDR3aa: CASGPGGPYNEQFF

v_gene: TRBV5-8
len: 15
d_gene: TRBD1
j_gene: TRBJ2-3
abundance: few
CDR3aa: CASSLRTGFTDTQYF

v_gene: TRBV7-6
len: 12
d_gene: TRBD2
j_gene: TRBJ2-5
abundance: -
CDR3aa: CAHQAGEETQYF

v_gene: TRBV4-3
len: 14
d_gene: TRBD1
j_gene: TRBJ2-7
abundance: -
CDR3aa: CASSQAQGAHEQYF

v_gene: TRBV2
len: 13
d_gene: -
j_gene: TRBJ1-2
abundance: -
CDR3aa: CASTEQVLGGYTF

v_gene: TRBV21-1
len: 15
d_gene: -
j_gene: TRBJ1-4
abundance: -
CDR3aa: CASRGQGGDEEKLFF

v_gene: TRBV9
len: 13
d_gene: TRBD1
j_gene: TRBJ1-6
abundance: -
CDR3aa: CASSPQGASPLHF

v_gene: TRBV18
len: 12
d_gene: -
j_gene: TRBJ2-7
abundance: -
CDR3aa: CASSPRSSEQYF

v_gene: TRBV6-5
len: 14
d_gene: TRBD1
j_gene: TRBJ1-6
abundance: -
CDR3aa: CASSPGQGNSPLHF

v_gene: TRBV5-1
len: 14
d_gene: TRBD1
j_gene: TRBJ2-3
abundance: -
CDR3aa: CASRGQGVTDTQYF

v_gene: TRBV2
len: 12
d_gene: TRBD1
j_gene: TRBJ2-7
abundance: -
CDR3aa: CASIDRAYEQYF

v_gene: TRBV9
len: 15
d_gene: -
j_gene: TRBJ2-1
abundance: -
CDR3aa: CASSVGGPSYNEQFF

v_gene: TRBV19
len: 17
d_gene: TRBD1
j_gene: TRBJ1-4
abundance: -
CDR3aa: CASSIANPGQGGEKLFF